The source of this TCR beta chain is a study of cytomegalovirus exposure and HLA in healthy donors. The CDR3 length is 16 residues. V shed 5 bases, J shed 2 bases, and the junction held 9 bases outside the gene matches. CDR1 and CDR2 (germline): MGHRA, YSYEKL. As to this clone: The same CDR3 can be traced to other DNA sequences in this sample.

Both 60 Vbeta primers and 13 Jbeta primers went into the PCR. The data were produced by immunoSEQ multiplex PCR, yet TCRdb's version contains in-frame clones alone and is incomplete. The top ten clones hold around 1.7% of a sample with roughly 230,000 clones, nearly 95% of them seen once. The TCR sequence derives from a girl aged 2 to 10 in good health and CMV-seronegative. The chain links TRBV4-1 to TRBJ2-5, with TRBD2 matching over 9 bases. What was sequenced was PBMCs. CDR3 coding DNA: TGCGCCAGCAGCAAACCGGGACTAGCTATTCAAGAGACCCAGTACTTC. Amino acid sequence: CASSKPGLAIQETQYF.